This T cell receptor beta chain was obtained from a study of CD8 T cells in Susac syndrome (dated by TCRdb to between 2018 and 2021). Regarding the study in general: Repertoire sequencing was used to test whether CD8+ T cell activation and differentiation in Susac syndrome was antigen driven. Clonality of the CD8+ T cell repertoire was compared between over 10 healthy donors, some 14 Susac syndrome patients and some 15 multiple sclerosis patients. Summary of the overall study and its limitations: The number of individuals in the TCR sequencing and HLA analysis was recognized as being relatively small.

V is cut by 6 bases and J by 0 bases, and the space between the germline ends is 14 bases. Reading the germline V gene gives CDR1 SQVTM and CDR2 ANQGSEA. Measured from the cysteine to the phenylalanine, the CDR3 is 15 residues long. The retained sequence is limited to the CDR3, 45 bases, with the frame set at the first base. Regarding this clonotype: The antigen it binds to is not known. The input lacks base qualities; no much larger clone sits a single base away.

RNA was extracted using the RNeasy kit, and about 0.45 to 1 microgram was reverse transcribed with random hexamers. The immunoSEQ multiplex PCR assay, covering 54 Vbeta and 13 Jbeta segments, was used to amplify TCR beta CDR3 regions. PCR amplification bias was corrected using a synthetic template baseline for primer optimization and computational correction. On the study's bioinformatics: Reads were annotated to V, D and J genes according to IMGT and were analyzed with immunoSEQ Analyzer, with only productive sequences retained. To calculate clonality, Shannon entropy was normalized by log2 of the number of productive unique sequences and then subtracted from one. Public and private clones were assessed among the 100 most prevalent clones of each patient and control. Clones were defined as Susac-specific if absent from the healthy and MS cohorts, from 1052 published viral clones and from other ImmuneACCESS disease sequences. The public reads were run again by TCRdb, first through fastp at Q25 and then through MiXCR, and only productive beta chains were kept. Every entry covers one CDR3 protein and lists the most common genes and DNA from its rows. The V and J calls come from TCRdb's annotation, not from the publication. For this sample the table gives about 200,000 distinct CDR3 sequences, of which roughly 92% were detected only once. Of the sample, 0.1% to 0.15% falls within the top ten clones.

High-throughput TCR beta sequencing profiled peripheral blood CD8+ and CD4+ T cells from healthy donors, Susac syndrome patients and multiple sclerosis patients. Treatment-naive patients with stable or active relapsing-remitting disease fulfilling revised McDonald criteria were used as multiple sclerosis controls. CD8+ TEMRA cells were enriched by FACS, while bulk CD8+ and CD4+ T cells were purified by magnetic negative isolation. Blood was drawn into EDTA tubes, processed within 24 hours, and PBMCs were isolated by density gradient centrifugation. PBMCs intended for TCR sequencing were frozen in liquid nitrogen and were later thawed in a 37 degrees C water bath. The sorted or isolated CD4+, CD8+ and CD8+ TEMRA cells reached a purity of at least 90%.

The source of this sequence is a human donor with multiple sclerosis. The V gene is TRBV29-1 and the J gene is TRBJ2-2; a weak D assignment points to TRBD2 (5 bases agree). Sequenced input: CD8+ T cells from PBMCs. The CDR3 is CSVLSAETNTGELFF. The bases are TGCAGCGTCCTTTCAGCGGAGACGAACACCGGGGAGCTGTTTTTT.